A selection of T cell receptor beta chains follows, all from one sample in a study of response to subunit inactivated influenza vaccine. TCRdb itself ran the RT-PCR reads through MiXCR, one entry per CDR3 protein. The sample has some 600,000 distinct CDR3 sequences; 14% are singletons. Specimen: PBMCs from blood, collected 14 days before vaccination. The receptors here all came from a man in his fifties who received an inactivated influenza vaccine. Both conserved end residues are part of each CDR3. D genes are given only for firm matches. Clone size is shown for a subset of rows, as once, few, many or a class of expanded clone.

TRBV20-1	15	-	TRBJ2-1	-	CSARPIAQTYNEQFF	TGCAGTGCTAGACCCATAGCACAGACTTACAATGAGCAGTTCTTC
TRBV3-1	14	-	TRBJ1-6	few	CASSQDRVNSPLHF	TGTGCCAGCAGCCAGGACCGGGTGAATTCACCCCTCCACTTT
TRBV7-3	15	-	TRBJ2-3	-	CASSLSRLGTDTQYF	TGTGCCAGCAGCTTAAGTCGCCTCGGCACAGATACGCAGTATTTT
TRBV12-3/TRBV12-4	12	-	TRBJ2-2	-	CASSRSPGELFF	TGTGCCAGCAGCCGAAGCCCCGGGGAGCTGTTTTTT
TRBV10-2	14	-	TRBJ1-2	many	CASSALRQVDGYTF	TGCGCCAGCAGCGCTCTCCGACAGGTCGATGGCTACACCTTC
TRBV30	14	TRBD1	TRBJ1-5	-	CAWSNRGGRQPQHF	TGTGCCTGGTCCAACAGGGGAGGGAGGCAGCCCCAGCATTTT
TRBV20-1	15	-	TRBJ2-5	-	CSARTGQWVQETQYF	TGCAGTGCTAGAACCGGCCAGTGGGTCCAAGAGACCCAGTACTTC
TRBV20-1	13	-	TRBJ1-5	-	CSARTGRNQPQHF	TGCAGTGCTAGGACAGGCCGGAATCAGCCCCAGCATTTT
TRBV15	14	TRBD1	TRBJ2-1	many	CATKGTGGSREQFF	TGTGCCACCAAAGGGACAGGGGGCTCACGTGAGCAGTTCTTC
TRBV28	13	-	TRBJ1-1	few	CAWASSMNTEAFF	TGTGCCTGGGCCTCGAGTATGAACACTGAAGCTTTCTTT
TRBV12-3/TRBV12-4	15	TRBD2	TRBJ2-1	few	CAVSRERGGRGEQFF	TGTGCCGTTTCAAGGGAGCGGGGGGGCCGAGGTGAGCAGTTCTTC
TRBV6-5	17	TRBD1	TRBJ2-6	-	CASSSGTGNSGANVLTF	TGTGCCAGCAGTTCCGGGACAGGGAACTCTGGGGCCAACGTCCTGACTTTC
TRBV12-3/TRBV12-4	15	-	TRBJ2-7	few	CASSSHRGSPYEQYF	TGTGCCAGCAGTTCCCATCGGGGCTCGCCCTACGAGCAGTACTTC
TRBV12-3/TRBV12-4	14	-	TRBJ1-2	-	CASSLGTRDYGYTF	TGTGCCAGCAGTTTGGGCACGAGGGACTATGGCTACACCTTC
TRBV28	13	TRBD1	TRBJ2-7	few	CASIKGGFYEQYF	TGTGCCAGCATTAAAGGGGGCTTCTACGAGCAGTACTTC
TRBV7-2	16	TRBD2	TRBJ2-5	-	CASSSSGTSGRETQYF	TGTGCCAGCAGCTCTTCCGGGACTAGCGGGAGAGAGACCCAGTACTTC
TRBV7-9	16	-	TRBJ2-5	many	CASSLMIGGGQETQYF	TGTGCCAGCAGCTTAATGATAGGGGGAGGACAAGAGACCCAGTACTTC
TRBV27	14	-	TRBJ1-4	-	CASGDRDANEKLFF	TGTGCCAGCGGAGACCGGGACGCAAATGAAAAACTGTTTTTT
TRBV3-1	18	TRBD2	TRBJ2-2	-	CASSPTGLAGTLRGELFF	TGTGCCAGCAGCCCCACAGGACTAGCGGGGACCCTTCGCGGGGAGCTGTTTTTT
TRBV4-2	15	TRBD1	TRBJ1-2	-	CASSQDKTGEDGYTF	TGTGCCAGCAGCCAAGATAAGACAGGGGAAGACGGCTACACCTTC
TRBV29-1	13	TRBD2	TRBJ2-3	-	CSVISGRADTQYF	TGCAGCGTTATTAGCGGGAGGGCAGATACGCAGTATTTT
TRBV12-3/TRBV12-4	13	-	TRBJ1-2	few	CASSSPGIYGYTF	TGTGCCAGCAGTTCCCCAGGAATCTATGGCTACACCTTC
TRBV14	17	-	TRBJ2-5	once	CASSQDGKRTHWETQYF	TGTGCCAGCAGCCAAGATGGCAAGAGGACCCACTGGGAGACCCAGTACTTC
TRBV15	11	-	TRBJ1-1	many	CATSLDTEAFF	TGTGCCACCTCCCTGGACACTGAAGCTTTCTTT
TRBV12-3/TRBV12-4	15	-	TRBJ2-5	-	CASSGLGHRQETQYF	TGTGCCAGCAGTGGATTGGGACACAGACAAGAGACCCAGTACTTC
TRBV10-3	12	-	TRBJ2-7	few	CAISGGPNEQYF	TGTGCCATCAGTGGGGGCCCGAACGAGCAGTACTTC